These 17 T cell receptor beta chains were sequenced from one sample in a study of monozygotic twins with inflammatory bowel disease. For each CDR3 protein, TCRdb gives one entry from its re-call of the 5' RACE reads, without DNA. The sample totals 200,000 to 250,000 distinct CDR3 sequences. Sequencing was done on a sample of blood. Receptors originate from a human donor with ulcerative colitis or Crohn's disease, or a healthy co-twin of an affected twin (not recorded which).

V and J are TRBV2 and TRBJ2-7; the TCRdb call, TRBD1, lacks DNA for checking. CDR3 length equals 14 residues. The germline V gene encodes CDR1 SNHLY and CDR2 FYNNEI. The CDR3 sequence is CASSAPGDRYEQYF.

This chain connects TRBV25-1 to TRBJ2-6; the TCRdb call, TRBD1, lacks DNA for checking. CDR1 is MGHDK, CDR2 SYGVNS, per germline. CDR3 size: 15 residues. CDR3 in amino acids: CASSDRGGGFDVLTF.

The chain recombines TRBV20-1 with TRBJ2-7; TCRdb calls TRBD1, which cannot be checked without DNA. CDR1 is DFQATT and CDR2 is SNEGSKA in the germline V gene (reference sequence). There are 14 residues in the CDR3. CDR3: CSAIATGRAYEQYF.

The chain joins TRBV12-3 or TRBV12-4 to TRBJ2-2; TCRdb proposes TRBD1, but this gene call is untestable without DNA. CDR3 length: 13 amino acids. The CDR3 sequence: CASSFPGTGELFF.

The chain combines TRBV7-9 with TRBJ2-3; TCRdb selects TRBD1, and the lack of DNA leaves this call unchecked. CDR3 size: 14 residues. Germline V CDR1 and CDR2: SEHNR, FQNEAQ (reference sequence). The CDR3 region is CASSPDPSTDTQYF.

The chain recombines TRBV12-3 or TRBV12-4 with TRBJ1-1. The CDR3 loop spans 11 amino acids. The CDR3 reads CASSVNTEAFF.

The chain is built from TRBV4-2 and TRBJ2-7; TCRdb indicates TRBD2, and absent DNA this call remains unverified. The CDR3 has 15 amino acids. Per the germline V gene, CDR1 is LGHNA and CDR2 is YNFKEQ. Here the CDR3 reads CASSSMERRSYEQYF.

This chain joins TRBV6-5 and TRBJ1-1. The CDR3 sequence is 16 residues long. Germline lookup yields CDR1 MNHEY and CDR2 SVGAGI. The CDR3 protein is CASSYSATVMNTEAFF.

The chain has TRBV7-9 and TRBJ2-3. The CDR3 runs 14 residues. Germline values: CDR1 SEHNR, CDR2 FQNEAQ (reference sequence). This CDR3 reads CASSLAGNLDTQYF.

The J gene is TRBJ1-1, the V gene TRBV5-1. Per germline, CDR1 SGHRS and CDR2 YFSETQ. This CDR3 comprises 15 residues. The CDR3: CASSLSGPGNTEAFF.

The chain uses TRBV20-1 and TRBJ2-5; there is no DNA to check the TCRdb D call of TRBD1. The CDR3 length is 12 residues. Germline V CDR1 and CDR2: DFQATT, SNEGSKA (reference sequence). The CDR3 protein is CSARGGGETQYF.

V is TRBV5-1 and J is TRBJ1-1. The CDR3 is 16 residues long. Germline V lookup: CDR1 SGHRS, CDR2 YFSETQ. The chain's CDR3 is CASSLAALGPDTEAFF.

The CDR3 loop is CASIQHGSSYNEQFF. The chain joins TRBV12-3 or TRBV12-4 to TRBJ2-1. The CDR3 is 15 amino acids.

The V call is TRBV2, the J call TRBJ2-6; the TCRdb call, TRBD1, lacks DNA for checking. Germline V gives CDR1 SNHLY, CDR2 FYNNEI. The CDR3 spans 17 residues. The CDR3 protein is CASTPGQGKSGANVLTF.

V usage is TRBV5-1 and J usage is TRBJ1-1; TCRdb designates TRBD1, a call that cannot be tested without DNA. The CDR3 contains 16 residues. Per the germline V gene, CDR1 is SGHRS and CDR2 is YFSETQ. The CDR3 protein is CASSTGSGGYNTEAFF. The full variable domain, with the rest looked up from reference TRBV5-1 and TRBJ1-1, is KAGVTQTPRYLIKTRGQQVTLSCSPISGHRSVSWYQQTPGQGLQFLFEYFSETQRNKGNFPGRFSGRQFSNSRSEMNVSTLELGDSALYLCASSTGSGGYNTEAFFGQGTRLTVV.

The chain combines TRBV6-1 with TRBJ2-2; checking the TCRdb D call of TRBD2 is not possible without DNA. The CDR3 extends over 15 amino acids. The germline CDR1 and CDR2 sequences are MNHNS and SASEGT. CDR3 sequence: CASRPQGGKGGELFF.

CDR3 in amino acids: CASSYAYSKVGELFF. The V and J genes are TRBV6-5 and TRBJ2-2. Germline-derived CDR1 and CDR2 are MNHEY and SVGAGI. There are 15 residues in the CDR3.